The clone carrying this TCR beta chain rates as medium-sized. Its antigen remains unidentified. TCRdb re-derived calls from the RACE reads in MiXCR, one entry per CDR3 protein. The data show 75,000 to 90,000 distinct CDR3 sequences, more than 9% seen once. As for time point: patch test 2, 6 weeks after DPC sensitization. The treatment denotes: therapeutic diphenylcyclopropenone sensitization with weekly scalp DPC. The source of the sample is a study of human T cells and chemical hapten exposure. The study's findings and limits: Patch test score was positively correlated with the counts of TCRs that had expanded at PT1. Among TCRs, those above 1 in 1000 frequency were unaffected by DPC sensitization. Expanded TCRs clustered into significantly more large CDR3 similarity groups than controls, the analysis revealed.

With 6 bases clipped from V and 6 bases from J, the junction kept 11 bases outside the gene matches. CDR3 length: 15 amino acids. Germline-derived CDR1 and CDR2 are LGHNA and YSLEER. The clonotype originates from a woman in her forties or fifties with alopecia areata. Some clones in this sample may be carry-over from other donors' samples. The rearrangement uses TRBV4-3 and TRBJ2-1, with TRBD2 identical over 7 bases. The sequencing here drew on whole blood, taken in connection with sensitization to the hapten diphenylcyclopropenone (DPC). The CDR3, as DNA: TGCGCCAGCAGTCTTGGGCTAGCGGCCTCCAATGAGCAGTTCTTC. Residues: CASSLGLAASNEQFF.